The 13 T cell receptor beta chains reported below all come from one sample, sequenced in a study of blood T cell repertoires in COVID-19. Clones were read by immunoSEQ multiplex PCR, and TCRdb kept only the in-frame ones, dropping some. The sample carries roughly 52,000 clones, more than 70% recorded once. The sample consisted of peripheral blood. The receptors were sampled from a human donor in a cohort sampled during active COVID-19.

V usage is TRBV5-6 and J usage is TRBJ2-3; 9 nucleotides match TRBD2. This CDR3 has 14 residues. V was clipped by 3 bases and J by 3 bases; unmatched bases: 2. The germline V gene has CDR1 SGHDT and CDR2 YYEEEE. The CDR3 nucleotides are TGTGCCAGCAGCTCCCTAGCGGGGACAGATACGCAGTATTTT. It translates to CASSSLAGTDTQYF.

The V gene is TRBV9, the J gene TRBJ2-1, with 8 bases fitting TRBD2. V shed 0 bases, J shed 8 bases, and the junction held 7 bases outside the gene matches. Germline-derived CDR1 and CDR2 are SGDLS and YYNGEE. This CDR3 is 15 amino acids long. CDR3 in DNA: TGTGCCAGCAGCGTAGCTACGGGGGGGGGCGATGAGCAGTTCTTC. Amino acids: CASSVATGGGDEQFF.

This clone was observed once. The CDR3 region is CASSPGQGRQPQHF. As DNA, the CDR3 is TGTGCCAGCTCACCCGGACAGGGAAGACAGCCCCAGCATTTT. The gene calls are TRBV18 and TRBJ1-5; 8 nucleotides align to TRBD1. There are 14 residues in the CDR3. Unmatched junction bases numbered 5, after V lost 3 bases and J lost 7 bases. CDR1 is KGHSH, CDR2 LQKENI, per germline.

The V gene is TRBV19, the J gene TRBJ2-7; possibly TRBD2 for D (6 bases). Per germline, CDR1 LNHDA and CDR2 SQIVND (reference sequence). The CDR3 covers 15 residues. V lost 7 bases to trimming and J lost 0 bases, with 16 bases between them. The CDR3 spells CASKGFGGSSYEQYF. The DNA for the CDR3 is TGTGCCAGTAAAGGATTTGGAGGGAGCTCCTACGAGCAGTACTTC.

The chain carries TRBV7-2 and TRBJ1-5; D possibly corresponds to TRBD1 (5 bases). Germline lookup yields CDR1 SGHTA and CDR2 FQGNSA. The length of the CDR3 is 14 residues. V lost 3 bases, J lost 3 bases, and 9 bases lay in between. The CDR3 nucleotides read TGTGCCAGCAGCTTGCAGGGCAACAATCAGCCCCAGCATTTT. Residues: CASSLQGNNQPQHF.

The genes are TRBV2 and TRBJ1-1; D unresolved. This CDR3 comprises 14 residues. Trimming left V 7 bases short and J 8 bases short, with 20 bases between. Germline-derived CDR1 and CDR2 are SNHLY and FYNNEI. The DNA of the CDR3 is TGTGCCAGCAATCGGGGTTTGCAGGACGGAGAAGCTTTCTTT. Amino acid sequence: CASNRGLQDGEAFF. Complete variable domain (other parts from reference TRBV2 and TRBJ1-1): EPEVTQTPSHQVTQMGQEVILRCVPISNHLYFYWYRQILGQKVEFLVSFYNNEISEKSEIFDDQFSVERPDGSNFTLKIRSTKLEDSAMYFCASNRGLQDGEAFFGQGTRLTVV.

The chain links TRBV19 to TRBJ1-1; D is unresolved. This CDR3 comprises 14 residues. Germline CDR1 reads LNHDA; CDR2 reads SQIVND (reference sequence). V was pared by 4 bases and J by 6 bases, with 15 bases between. As DNA, the CDR3 is TGTGCCAGTAGTACAATACTGGAGGGAGCTGAAGCTTTCTTT. Its protein product is CASSTILEGAEAFF. The entire variable domain, with the rest obtained from reference TRBV19 and TRBJ1-1, is as follows: DGGITQSPKYLFRKEGQNVTLSCEQNLNHDAMYWYRQDPGQGLRLIYYSQIVNDFQKGDIAEGYSVSREKKESFPLTVTSAQKNPTAFYLCASSTILEGAEAFFGQGTRLTVV.

The chain recombines TRBV5-1 with TRBJ2-5; D remains unclear. Germline V gene data show CDR1 as SGHRS and CDR2 as YFSETQ. V was clipped by 0 bases and J by 3 bases, with 6 bases between them. CDR3 size: 13 residues. CDR3 DNA sequence: TGCGCCAGCAGCTTGGAGCTGGAAGAGACCCAGTACTTC. It codes for CASSLELEETQYF.

The CDR3 loop reads CASSPTQGAPNTEAFF. The CDR3 DNA reads as TGTGCCAGCAGCCCTACACAGGGGGCGCCTAACACTGAAGCTTTCTTT. This chain links TRBV5-5 with TRBJ1-1; 9 bases align to TRBD1. Germline trimming cut 4 bases from V and 2 bases from J; bases unmatched to any gene: 9. CDR3 length: 16 amino acids. The germline gives CDR1 SGHKS, CDR2 YYEKEE (reference sequence).

V gene TRBV7-2 combines with J gene TRBJ2-5, with unresolved D. V was trimmed by 1 base and J by 3 bases, leaving 9 bases between them. Germline V gives CDR1 SGHTA, CDR2 FQGNSA. The CDR3 contains 14 residues. The DNA of the CDR3 is TGTGCCAGCAGCTTAGTTGTCCGCGAAGAGACCCAGTACTTC. Amino acid sequence: CASSLVVREETQYF.

This sequence joins TRBV5-1 and TRBJ1-2; 11 bases line up with TRBD1. V was pared by 4 bases and J by 4 bases, with 3 bases of the junction left unmatched. Germline V gene sequence: CDR1 SGHRS, CDR2 YFSETQ. The CDR3 is 14 residues long. The CDR3 reads CASSIGQGAYGYTF. The DNA for the CDR3 is TGCGCCAGCAGCATCGGACAGGGGGCCTATGGCTACACCTTC. The full variable domain, completed using reference TRBV5-1 and TRBJ1-2, is KAGVTQTPRYLIKTRGQQVTLSCSPISGHRSVSWYQQTPGQGLQFLFEYFSETQRNKGNFPGRFSGRQFSNSRSEMNVSTLELGDSALYLCASSIGQGAYGYTFGSGTRLTVV.

A few counts support this clone. The rearrangement links TRBV19 to TRBJ2-7; 8 positions agree with TRBD1. In germline, CDR1 is LNHDA, CDR2 SQIVND (reference sequence). Trimming cost V 7 bases and J 2 bases; bases outside gene matches: 7. CDR3 length equals 14 residues. Here the CDR3 reads CASTLGQGPYEQYF. The CDR3 DNA is TGTGCCAGTACCCTAGGACAGGGTCCCTACGAGCAGTACTTC.

This chain uses TRBV2 with TRBJ2-7; weak D call: TRBD1 (7 bases). V shed 4 bases and J shed 7 bases, with 14 bases lying between them. The CDR3 extends over 13 amino acids. Germline V CDR1 and CDR2: SNHLY, FYNNEI. Here the CDR3 reads CASSVEGAQEQYF. CDR3 bases: TGTGCCAGCAGTGTGGAGGGGGCCCAAGAGCAGTACTTC.